This entry describes one TCR beta chain. With 60 Vbeta and 13 Jbeta primers, the PCR was carried out. Profiled with immunoSEQ multiplex PCR; TCRdb holds only in-frame clones, not every one. With 130,000 or so clones in the sample, the ten largest clones hold roughly 1.6%. Germline values: CDR1 LGHNA, CDR2 YNFKEQ. The length of the CDR3 is 16 residues. V lost 1 base to trimming and J lost 8 bases, with 15 bases between them. The sample comes from a study of cytomegalovirus exposure and HLA in healthy donors. For the study at large: As an earlier analysis found, 150 million to 200 million T cells yielded about 120 million unique TCR beta sequences. Most donors, 81% of around 400 genotyped, fell in the Caucasian-associated ancestry cluster.

The TCR originated in a woman aged 35 to 49 in good health and CMV-seronegative. The chain joins TRBV4-2 to TRBJ1-6, with D tentatively TRBD1 (5 bases). Sequencing was done on a sample of PBMCs. As DNA, the CDR3 is TGTGCCAGCAGCCAAGCGCAGGTCAGGGCTGATTCACCCCTCCACTTT. Its translation is CASSQAQVRADSPLHF.